This TCR beta chain was observed in a study of T cell responses to AZD1222 COVID-19 vaccine. J was trimmed by 4 bases and V by 0 bases; bases with no gene match: 5. The length of the CDR3 is 15 residues. The germline V gene has CDR1 MNHEY and CDR2 SMNVEV (reference sequence). TCRdb keeps only in-frame clones here, not all; method: immunoSEQ multiplex PCR. Here the sample spans 90,000 to 100,000 clones, 70% to 90% being singletons. This clone was detected only once. Its antigen is unknown. Broader study findings: Spike-spanning, vaccine-associated CD4 TCRs were dominant at 160-218 and 743-854.

The rearrangement joins TRBV27 to TRBJ1-2, with 7 bases that match TRBD1. The sample in question was peripheral blood, obtained on day 0 of AZD1222 vaccination. This clonotype originated in an adult in good health. CDR3 DNA sequence: TGTGCCAGCAGTTTATCGAGGCAGGGGGGCTATGGCTACACCTTC. Translating gives CASSLSRQGGYGYTF.